Presented here are 28 T cell receptor beta chains from one specimen sequenced in a study of human T cells and chemical hapten exposure. As for time point: patch test 1, 2 weeks after DPC sensitization. Treatment meaning: therapeutic diphenylcyclopropenone sensitization with weekly scalp DPC. One entry per CDR3 protein results from TCRdb running MiXCR on the RACE reads. This sample has about 120,000 distinct CDR3 sequences, with over 10% found just once. The sample here was whole blood, taken in connection with sensitization to the hapten diphenylcyclopropenone (DPC). The receptor set was obtained from a woman between 45 and 65 years old with alopecia areata. Some clones in this sample may be carry-over from other donors' samples.

This clonotype was counted between two and nine times. The chain joins TRBV5-1 to TRBJ2-7; 7 bases are shared with TRBD2. CDR3 length equals 14 residues. The J segment lost 3 bases and the V segment lost 3 bases, leaving 6 bases of the junction unmatched. The germline CDR1 and CDR2 sequences are SGHRS and YFSETQ. In DNA form, the CDR3 reads TGCGCCAGCAGCTACGGCGGGAGCATCTACGAGCAGTACTTC. Translated: CASSYGGSIYEQYF.

For the CDR3, the DNA is TGCGCCAGCAGCTTGGCGGGGGGTTCCTACGAGCAGTACTTC. The encoded protein is CASSLAGGSYEQYF. The chain joins TRBV5-1 to TRBJ2-7, with TRBD2 matching over 7 bases. The germline V gene has CDR1 SGHRS and CDR2 YFSETQ. The CDR3 has 14 residues. V lost 0 bases to trimming and J lost 1 base; unmatched junction nucleotides: 1.

The CDR3 loop reads CASSRTGDQETQYF. The CDR3 DNA sequence: TGTGCCAGCAGCCGGACAGGGGACCAAGAGACCCAGTACTTC. The genes are TRBV6-5 and TRBJ2-5; TRBD1 aligns across 9 bases. The CDR3 is made up of 14 amino acids. Germline V gives CDR1 MNHEY, CDR2 SVGAGI. With V trimmed by 6 bases and J by 0 bases, 2 bases remained unmatched.

Many counts were recorded for this clonotype. The chain combines TRBV29-1 with TRBJ2-5, with TRBD2 matching 7 bases. Germline values: CDR1 SQVTM, CDR2 ANQGSEA. The CDR3 spans 12 residues. V trimming: 7 bases; J trimming: 5 bases; junction bases outside the gene matches: 7. The DNA of the CDR3 is TGCAGCGCTGGGGCGGGAGCCGAGACCCAGTACTTC. This codes for CSAGAGAETQYF. The full variable domain, in which reference TRBV29-1 and TRBJ2-5 provide the parts outside the CDR3, is SAVISQKPSRDICQRGTSLTIQCQVDSQVTMMFWYRQQPGQSLTLIATANQGSEATYESGFVIDKFPISRPNLTFSTLTVSNMSPEDSSIYLCSAGAGAETQYFGPGTRLLVL.

There are a few counts of this clonotype. The rearrangement joins TRBV7-2 to TRBJ2-3; D could derive from TRBD1 or TRBD2 (5 bases each). V was cut by 6 bases and J by 2 bases, with 24 bases left in between. CDR3 length: 18 residues. Per germline, CDR1 SGHTA and CDR2 FQGNSA. The CDR3 nucleotides are TGTGCCAGCAGTTTCCGCCCGGGGCGTAGGCTCACCACAGATACGCAGTATTTT. Translation: CASSFRPGRRLTTDTQYF. The full variable domain, with the rest looked up from reference TRBV7-2 and TRBJ2-3, is GAGVSQSPSNKVTEKGKDVELRCDPISGHTALYWYRQSLGQGLEFLIYFQGNSAPDKSGLPSDRFSAERTGGSVSTLTIQRTQQEDSAVYLCASSFRPGRRLTTDTQYFGPGTRLTVL.

This clonotype showed up many times. The rearrangement uses TRBV6-2 or TRBV6-3 and TRBJ1-2, with D possibly being TRBD1 (6 bases). Trimming pared 5 bases from V and 7 bases from J, leaving 17 bases between. Germline CDR1 reads MNHEY; CDR2 reads SVGEGT. The CDR3 sequence is 14 residues long. For the CDR3, the DNA is TGTGCCAGCAGTAGGGACAATTCGCATCTTGGCTACACCTTC. Translation gives CASSRDNSHLGYTF.

This clonotype was observed many times. V gene TRBV28 combines with J gene TRBJ1-2; D unclear. Germline CDR1 and CDR2: MDHEN and SYDVKM. The ends were cut back, 5 bases at V and 4 bases at J, with 8 bases in the middle. This CDR3 region has 12 residues. The CDR3 nucleotides read TGTGCCAGCAGTATCGGGCTCTATGGCTACACCTTC. It specifies CASSIGLYGYTF.

This clonotype was seen ten or more times. J is TRBJ1-6 and V is TRBV27, with D unresolved. Trimming left V 3 bases short and J 6 bases short, with 15 bases between. The CDR3 contains 16 residues. The germline V gene has CDR1 MNHEY and CDR2 SMNVEV (reference sequence). CDR3 sequence reads: CASSLFADGFNSPLHF. The CDR3 DNA reads as TGTGCCAGCAGTTTGTTCGCGGATGGATTTAATTCACCCCTCCACTTT.

The J gene is TRBJ1-4, the V gene TRBV7-9, with a weak D call TRBD1 (5 bases). The CDR3 length is 15 residues. Between the trimmed V and J ends, which lost 2 bases and 7 bases, there was a span of 14 bases. Per the germline V gene, CDR1 is SEHNR and CDR2 is FQNEAQ (reference sequence). The CDR3 coding sequence is TGTGCCAGCAGCTTAAATTCAAGGGGAGCTGAAAAACTGTTTTTT. It encodes CASSLNSRGAEKLFF.

The chain couples TRBV5-6 to TRBJ2-5; D possibly corresponds to TRBD2 (6 bases). Germline CDR1 is SGHDT and CDR2 is YYEEEE. V lost 4 bases, J lost 0 bases, and 19 bases lay in between. This CDR3 has 17 amino acids. The CDR3 region is CASSGGLEETYQETQYF. The CDR3 nucleotides read TGTGCCAGCAGCGGGGGACTTGAGGAAACGTACCAAGAGACCCAGTACTTC.

As regards this clonotype: A much larger clone sits a single nucleotide away, making a read error possible. This chain uses TRBV11-2 with TRBJ1-2, with D unclear. In germline, CDR1 is SGHAT, CDR2 FQNNGV. The CDR3 has 16 residues. V shed 1 base and J shed 4 bases, with 16 bases lying between them. The DNA for the CDR3 is TGTGCCAGCAGCTTAGTGTCTGGATTGAGCAGCTATGGCTACACCTTC. It yields the protein CASSLVSGLSSYGYTF.

This clonotype appeared many times. V usage is TRBV19 and J usage is TRBJ2-7; D might be TRBD1 (6 bases). Between the trimmed V and J ends, which lost 3 bases and 1 base, there was a span of 10 bases. From germline, CDR1 is LNHDA and CDR2 SQIVND (reference sequence). The CDR3 is made up of 14 amino acids. Here the CDR3 DNA reads TGTGCCAGTAGTATTGCCCAGGGGTCCTACGAGCAGTACTTC. This gives the protein CASSIAQGSYEQYF.

This clonotype was observed a few times. This rearrangement joins TRBV7-2 to TRBJ1-1; D gene ambiguous. CDR1 SGHTA and CDR2 FQGNSA come from the germline V gene. CDR3 length: 11 residues. Between the trimmed V and J ends, which lost 2 bases and 4 bases, there was a span of 2 bases. The CDR3 region is CASSLITEAFF. CDR3 nucleotides: TGTGCCAGCAGCTTAATCACTGAAGCTTTCTTT.

The chain combines TRBV5-1 with TRBJ2-3; maybe TRBD2 (6 bases). The CDR3 extends over 15 amino acids. Germline V CDR1 and CDR2: SGHRS, YFSETQ. Trimming stripped 7 bases from V and 0 bases from J, with 15 bases between. The CDR3 DNA reads as TGCGCCAGCCAGGTTAGCGGACTTAGCACAGATACGCAGTATTTT. Its protein is CASQVSGLSTDTQYF.

A few counts support this clonotype. The chain couples TRBV18 to TRBJ2-3, with D maybe TRBD1 (5 bases). Trimming cost V 2 bases and J 1 base, with 19 bases left between them. This CDR3 comprises 18 residues. In germline, CDR1 is KGHSH, CDR2 LQKENI. The chain's CDR3 is CASSPAVTQGFRTDTQYF. CDR3 sequence (DNA): TGTGCCAGCTCACCAGCCGTGACTCAGGGCTTTCGCACAGATACGCAGTATTTT.

The chain has TRBV20-1 and TRBJ2-2; 9 nucleotides agree with TRBD2. CDR1 is DFQATT, CDR2 SNEGSKA, per germline (reference sequence). With 6 bases clipped from V and 7 bases from J, the junction kept 9 bases outside the gene matches. This CDR3 region has 14 residues. The CDR3: CSAPRGGVGGELFF. CDR3 DNA sequence: TGCAGTGCCCCGCGGGGGGGCGTAGGCGGGGAGCTGTTTTTT.

This clonotype was observed at least ten times. The genes are TRBV27 and TRBJ2-7, with 11 nucleotides matching TRBD2. The CDR3 consists of 16 residues. CDR1 is MNHEY, CDR2 SMNVEV, per germline (reference sequence). Germline trimming cut 6 bases from V and 5 bases from J; bases unmatched to any gene: 12. CDR3 bases: TGTGCCAGCAGCTTTAGCGGGAGGGTGATCTTCCACGAGCAGTACTTC. Residues: CASSFSGRVIFHEQYF.

The genes are TRBV29-1 and TRBJ2-7, with 8 nucleotides matching TRBD2. Germline V gene sequence: CDR1 SQVTM, CDR2 ANQGSEA. Trimming took 2 bases from V and 6 from J; bases not matched to a gene: 9. The CDR3 extends over 14 amino acids. As DNA, the CDR3 is TGCAGCGTTGAACTGGGACTAGTAGGACGCGAGCAGTACTTC. Its translation: CSVELGLVGREQYF.

This clonotype appeared many times. This sequence joins TRBV3-1 and TRBJ2-1; D ambiguous. Germline loops: CDR1 LGHDT, CDR2 YNNKEL (reference sequence). The CDR3 sequence is 13 residues long. Trimming cost V 0 bases and J 15 bases, with 15 bases left between them. Here the CDR3 reads CASSQDQDSARFF. The CDR3 DNA reads TGTGCCAGCAGCCAAGATCAAGACTCGGCGCGGTTCTTC.

CDR3 sequence reads: CASSYSGQAQETQYF. CDR3 DNA sequence: TGTGCCAGCAGTTACAGCGGCCAGGCACAAGAGACCCAGTACTTC. The chain recombines TRBV6-5 with TRBJ2-5; D perhaps matches TRBD2 (5 bases). CDR1 and CDR2 from the germline V gene are MNHEY and SVGAGI. Trimming pared 2 bases from V and 2 bases from J, leaving 12 bases between. The CDR3 is 15 residues long.

This chain's CDR3 is CSARYMDGNTIYF. Here the CDR3 DNA reads TGCAGTGCTAGATACATGGATGGAAACACCATATATTTT. The genes are TRBV20-1 and TRBJ1-3; D not certain. Germline CDR1 DFQATT, CDR2 SNEGSKA (reference sequence). V was cut by 2 bases and J by 3 bases, with 8 bases left in between. The CDR3 runs to 13 residues.

This clonotype showed up many times. The chain joins TRBV3-1 to TRBJ2-2, with D uncertain. Trimming pared 5 bases from V and 6 bases from J, leaving 10 bases between. CDR1 and CDR2 from the germline V gene are LGHDT and YNNKEL (reference sequence). This CDR3 has 13 residues. CDR3: CASSGSLSGELFF. CDR3 sequence (DNA): TGTGCCAGCAGCGGATCTTTATCCGGGGAGCTGTTTTTT.

The chain employs TRBV4-1 and TRBJ1-5; perhaps TRBD1 as D (6 bases). CDR1 and CDR2 (germline): MGHRA, YSYEKL. This CDR3 is 16 amino acids long. V gave up 0 bases and J gave up 6 bases, with 15 bases separating them. CDR3 sequence: CASSQEQGLSTQPQHF. In DNA form, the CDR3 reads TGCGCCAGCAGCCAAGAGCAGGGGCTGAGTACTCAGCCCCAGCATTTT.

This clonotype came up many times. The chain is built from TRBV14 and TRBJ2-3; D ambiguous. The V gene lost 0 bases and the J gene lost 6 bases, with 10 bases spanning the gap. The CDR3 consists of 14 residues. Germline V gene sequence: CDR1 SGHDN, CDR2 FVKESK. Here the CDR3 reads CASSQDLLRDTQYF. The DNA of the CDR3 is TGTGCCAGCAGCCAAGATCTGTTAAGGGATACGCAGTATTTT.

Ten or more counts support this clonotype. J is TRBJ2-7 and V is TRBV27; D is undetermined. CDR3 length equals 15 residues. V was clipped by 6 bases and J by 3 bases, with 18 bases between them. From germline, CDR1 is MNHEY and CDR2 SMNVEV (reference sequence). The CDR3 sequence: CASSPTPVSYYEQYF. CDR3 coding DNA: TGTGCCAGCAGCCCAACGCCCGTCAGCTACTACGAGCAGTACTTC.

V usage is TRBV28 and J usage is TRBJ1-5; D may be TRBD1 (5 bases). The CDR3 spans 13 residues. V gave up 4 bases and J gave up 4 bases, with 8 bases separating them. CDR1 MDHEN and CDR2 SYDVKM come from the germline V gene. The CDR3 loop is CASSSGLNQPQHF. Written as DNA, the CDR3 is TGTGCCAGCAGTTCAGGGTTAAATCAGCCCCAGCATTTT.

This rearrangement joins TRBV5-6 to TRBJ2-5, with D perhaps assigned TRBD1 or TRBD2 (5 bases each). The ends were cut back, 0 bases at V and 7 bases at J, with 16 bases in the middle. This CDR3 spans 15 amino acids. Germline V gene sequence: CDR1 SGHDT, CDR2 YYEEEE. The CDR3 here is CASSLAYQGASTQYF. The CDR3 DNA reads as TGTGCCAGCAGCTTGGCGTATCAGGGAGCCTCGACCCAGTACTTC.

This clonotype showed up just a few times. The gene calls are TRBV12-3 or TRBV12-4 and TRBJ1-3, with D uncertain. The CDR3 is 12 residues long. V was pared by 5 bases and J by 7 bases, with 9 bases between. In nucleotides, the CDR3 is TGTGCCAGCAGTCTCCTCCGGAACACCATATATTTT. It encodes CASSLLRNTIYF.